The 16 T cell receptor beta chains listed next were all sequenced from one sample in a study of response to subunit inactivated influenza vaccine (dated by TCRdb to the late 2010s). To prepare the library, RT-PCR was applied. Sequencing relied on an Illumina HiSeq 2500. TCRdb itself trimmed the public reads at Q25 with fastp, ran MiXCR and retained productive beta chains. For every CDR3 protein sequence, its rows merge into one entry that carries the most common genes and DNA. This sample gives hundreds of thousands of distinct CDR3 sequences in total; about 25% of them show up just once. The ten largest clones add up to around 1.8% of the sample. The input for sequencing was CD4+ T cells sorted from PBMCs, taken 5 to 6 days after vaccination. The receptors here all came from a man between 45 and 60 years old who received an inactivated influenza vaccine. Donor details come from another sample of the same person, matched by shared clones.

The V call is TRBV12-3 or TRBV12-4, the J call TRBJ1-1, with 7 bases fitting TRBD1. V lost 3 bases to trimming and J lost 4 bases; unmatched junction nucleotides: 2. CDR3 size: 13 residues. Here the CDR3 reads CASSFRDSTEAFF. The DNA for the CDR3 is TGTGCCAGCAGTTTTCGGGACAGCACTGAAGCTTTCTTT.

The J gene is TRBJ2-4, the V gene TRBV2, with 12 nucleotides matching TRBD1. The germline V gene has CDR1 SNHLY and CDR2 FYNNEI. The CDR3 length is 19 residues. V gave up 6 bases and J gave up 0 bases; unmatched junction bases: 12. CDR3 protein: CASSKPGQGASGAKNIQYF. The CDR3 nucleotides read TGTGCCAGCAGCAAACCGGGACAGGGGGCTTCTGGAGCCAAAAACATTCAGTACTTC. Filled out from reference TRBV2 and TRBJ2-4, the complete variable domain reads EPEVTQTPSHQVTQMGQEVILRCVPISNHLYFYWYRQILGQKVEFLVSFYNNEISEKSEIFDDQFSVERPDGSNFTLKIRSTKLEDSAMYFCASSKPGQGASGAKNIQYFGAGTRLSVL.

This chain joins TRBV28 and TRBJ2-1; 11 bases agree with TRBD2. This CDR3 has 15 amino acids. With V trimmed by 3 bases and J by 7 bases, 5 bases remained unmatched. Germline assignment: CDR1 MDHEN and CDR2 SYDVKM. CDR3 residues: CASSFGTSGKNEQFF. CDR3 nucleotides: TGTGCCAGCAGTTTTGGGACTAGCGGTAAGAATGAGCAGTTCTTC. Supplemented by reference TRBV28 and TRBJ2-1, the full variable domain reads DVKVTQSSRYLVKRTGEKVFLECVQDMDHENMFWYRQDPGLGLRLIYFSYDVKMKEKGDIPEGYSVSREKKERFSLILESASTNQTSMYLCASSFGTSGKNEQFFGPGTRLTVL.

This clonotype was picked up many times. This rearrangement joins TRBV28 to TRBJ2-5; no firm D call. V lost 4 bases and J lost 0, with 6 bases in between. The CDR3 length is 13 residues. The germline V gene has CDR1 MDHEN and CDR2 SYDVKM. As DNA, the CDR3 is TGTGCCAGCAGTTCCGGCAACCAAGAGACCCAGTACTTC. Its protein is CASSSGNQETQYF.

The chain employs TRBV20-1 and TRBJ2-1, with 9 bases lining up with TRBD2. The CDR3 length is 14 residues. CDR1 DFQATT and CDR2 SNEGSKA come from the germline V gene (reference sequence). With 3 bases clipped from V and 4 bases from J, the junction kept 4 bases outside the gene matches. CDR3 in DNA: TGCAGTGCTAGTCTAGCGGGACGTTACAATGAGCAGTTCTTC. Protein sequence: CSASLAGRYNEQFF.

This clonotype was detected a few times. The CDR3, as DNA: TGCAGTGCCCGAGGACTAGCGGGATTCCTTGGGGATACGCAGTATTTT. It encodes CSARGLAGFLGDTQYF. This rearrangement joins TRBV20-1 to TRBJ2-3; the match to TRBD2 covers 12 bases. CDR3 length: 16 amino acids. Germline loops: CDR1 DFQATT, CDR2 SNEGSKA (reference sequence). V was pared by 6 bases and J by 6 bases, with 13 bases of the junction left unmatched.

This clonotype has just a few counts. CDR3 DNA: TGTGCCAGCAGCTTAACGACACACACCTACGAGCAGTACTTC. Encoded protein: CASSLTTHTYEQYF. The chain combines TRBV7-2 with TRBJ2-7, with no clear D. Germline values: CDR1 SGHTA, CDR2 FQGNSA. V lost 2 bases and J lost 2, with 10 bases in between. This CDR3 comprises 14 residues.

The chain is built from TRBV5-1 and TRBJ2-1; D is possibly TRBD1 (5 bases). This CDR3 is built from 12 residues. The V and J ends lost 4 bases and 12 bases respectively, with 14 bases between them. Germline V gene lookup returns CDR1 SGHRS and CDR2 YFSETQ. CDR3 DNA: TGCGCCAGCAGCCAAACAGGTTTTGGGCAGTTCTTC. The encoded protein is CASSQTGFGQFF. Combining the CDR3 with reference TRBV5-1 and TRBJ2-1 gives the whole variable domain KAGVTQTPRYLIKTRGQQVTLSCSPISGHRSVSWYQQTPGQGLQFLFEYFSETQRNKGNFPGRFSGRQFSNSRSEMNVSTLELGDSALYLCASSQTGFGQFFGPGTRLTVL.

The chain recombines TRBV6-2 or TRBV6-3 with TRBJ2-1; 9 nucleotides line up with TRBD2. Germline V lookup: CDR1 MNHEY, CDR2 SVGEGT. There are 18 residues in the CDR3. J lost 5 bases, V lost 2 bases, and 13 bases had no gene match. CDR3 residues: CASSYGGRASGAHNEQFF. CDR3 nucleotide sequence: TGTGCCAGCAGTTACGGGGGAAGGGCTAGCGGGGCCCACAATGAGCAGTTCTTC.

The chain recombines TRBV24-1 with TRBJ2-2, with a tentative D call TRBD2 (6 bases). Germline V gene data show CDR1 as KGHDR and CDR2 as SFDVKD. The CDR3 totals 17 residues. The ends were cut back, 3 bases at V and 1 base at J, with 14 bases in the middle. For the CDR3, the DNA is TGTGCCACCAGTGATAACTCTGCGGGGAAGAACACCGGGGAGCTGTTTTTT. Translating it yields CATSDNSAGKNTGELFF.

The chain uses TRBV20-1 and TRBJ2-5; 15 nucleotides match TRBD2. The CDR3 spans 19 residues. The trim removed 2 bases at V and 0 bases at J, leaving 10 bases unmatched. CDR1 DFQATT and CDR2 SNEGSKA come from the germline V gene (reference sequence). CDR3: CSARHRGLAGGTNQETQYF. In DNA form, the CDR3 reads TGCAGTGCTAGACACCGGGGACTAGCGGGAGGAACTAACCAAGAGACCCAGTACTTC.

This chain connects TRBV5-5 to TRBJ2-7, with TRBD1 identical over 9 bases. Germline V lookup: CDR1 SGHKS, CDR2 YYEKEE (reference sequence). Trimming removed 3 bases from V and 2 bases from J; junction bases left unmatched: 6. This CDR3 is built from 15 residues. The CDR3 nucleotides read TGTGCCAGCAGCTCGACGGGACAGGGACCCTACGAGCAGTACTTC. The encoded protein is CASSSTGQGPYEQYF. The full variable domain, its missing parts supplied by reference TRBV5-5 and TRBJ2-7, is DAGVTQSPTHLIKTRGQQVTLRCSPISGHKSVSWYQQVLGQGPQFIFQYYEKEERGRGNFPDRFSARQFPNYSSELNVNALLLGDSALYLCASSSTGQGPYEQYFGPGTRLTVT.

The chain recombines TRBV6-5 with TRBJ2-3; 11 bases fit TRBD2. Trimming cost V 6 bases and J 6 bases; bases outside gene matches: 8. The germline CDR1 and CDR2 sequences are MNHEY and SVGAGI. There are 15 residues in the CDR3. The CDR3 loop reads CASRLAGGPVDTQYF. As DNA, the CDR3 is TGTGCCAGCAGATTAGCGGGGGGGCCGGTCGATACGCAGTATTTT.

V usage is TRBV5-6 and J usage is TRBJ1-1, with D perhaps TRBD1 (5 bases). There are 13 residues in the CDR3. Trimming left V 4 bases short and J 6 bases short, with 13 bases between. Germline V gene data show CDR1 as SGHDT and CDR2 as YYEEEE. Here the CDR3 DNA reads TGTGCCAGCAGCCCGGGTTTAGGGGCTGAAGCTTTCTTT. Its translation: CASSPGLGAEAFF.

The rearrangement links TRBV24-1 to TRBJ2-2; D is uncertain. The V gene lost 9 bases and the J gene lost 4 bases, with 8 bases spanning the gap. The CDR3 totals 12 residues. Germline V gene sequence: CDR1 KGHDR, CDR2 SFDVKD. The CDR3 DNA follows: TGTGCCACCCAGGAGTCCACCGGGGAGCTGTTTTTT. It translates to CATQESTGELFF.

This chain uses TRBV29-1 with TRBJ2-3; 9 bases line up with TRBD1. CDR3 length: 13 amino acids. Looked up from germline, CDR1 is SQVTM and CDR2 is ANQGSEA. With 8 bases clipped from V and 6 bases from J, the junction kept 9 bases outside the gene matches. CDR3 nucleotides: TGCAGCTCCAGGGACAGGGTGGTTGATACGCAGTATTTT. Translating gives CSSRDRVVDTQYF.